What follows describes a single T cell receptor (beta chain). Trimming stripped 8 bases from V and 6 bases from J, with 9 bases between. The CDR3 spans 11 residues. Per the germline V gene, CDR1 is SEHNR and CDR2 is FQNEAQ (reference sequence). The data are from a study of blood T cell repertoires in COVID-19. Study-wide background: Material from acute and convalescent COVID-19 was sourced from the United States, Italy and Spain. The analysed material was cDNA or gDNA that came from T cells, B-cell-depleted T cells, or PBMCs.

In the authors' methods: Researchers report that nucleated cell counts were estimated from reference gene primer amplification. Generated by immunoSEQ multiplex PCR, the TCRdb table keeps only in-frame clones and is missing some. D and trimming were read from the DNA, whereas the V and J calls and clone size are those reported in that table. Counted here are about 170,000 clones, around four fifths occurring once; the ten biggest clones make up about 20%. The chain uses TRBV7-9 and TRBJ2-3, with no clear D. The clonotype originates from a woman older than 75 with acute or convalescent COVID-19. The sample comprised peripheral blood. The CDR3 here is CASGSRDTQYF. The CDR3 nucleotides read TGTGCCAGCGGCTCTCGGGATACGCAGTATTTT.